This TCR beta chain was captured in a study of T cells in Graves' hyperthyroidism and ophthalmopathy. Study-wide findings and caveats: Ophthalmopathy, as predicted by the model, came a median around 6.7 months after the prediction.

This clonotype has ten or more counts. The antigen is not known. Germline V CDR1 and CDR2: SEHNR, FQNEAQ (reference sequence). Unmatched junction bases numbered 7, after V lost 5 bases and J lost 4 bases. The CDR3 runs to 14 residues. Researchers took RNA transcripts and amplified the TCR beta CDR3 regions from them. TCR CDR3 underwent first-round RT-PCR with the HTBI primer set. Using its own MiXCR run on the multiplex PCR reads, TCRdb lists one record per CDR3 protein. The data hold 800,000 or so distinct CDR3 sequences, with over 35% observed a single time. The rearrangement joins TRBV7-9 to TRBJ2-5; TRBD2 matches 7 bases. The source of this sequence is a man aged 18 to 30 with Graves' hyperthyroidism. Sequencing input: blood. In DNA, the CDR3 is TGTGCCAGCAGCCGACTAGCTCGAGGAGAGACCCAGTACTTC. Its translation is CASSRLARGETQYF. Looking up the rest from reference TRBV7-9 and TRBJ2-5 gives the full variable domain: DTGVSQNPRHKITKRGQNVTFRCDPISEHNRLYWYRQTLGQGPEFLTYFQNEAQLEKSRLLSDRFSAERPKGSFSTLEIQRTEQGDSAMYLCASSRLARGETQYFGPGTRLLVL.